What follows describes a single TCR beta chain. This clonotype was detected many times. This clone's antigen is unknown. No base qualities exist here, and no much larger clone lies one base off it. The data derive from a study of low-dose radiotherapy and immunotherapy resistance in tumors (dated by TCRdb to between 2021 and 2024). A note on the overall study: Patients in Cohort 1 were given 0.5 Gy per fraction every 2 weeks, and the prescribed total PTV dose was 6.5 Gy. Eight patients were included in the translational analysis: three from the first dose cohort and the first five from the second dose cohort. Nivolumab was administered intravenously as a 240 mg flat dose every two weeks, and ipilimumab was administered intravenously at 1 mg/kg every six weeks. Patients took aspirin 300 mg orally once daily for four cycles, starting on cycle 1 day 1. Patients in Cohort 2 were given 1 Gy per fraction every two weeks, for a total of 13 Gy across 26 weeks. Randomization of trial participants into treatment groups was not performed. Intravenous cyclophosphamide at 200 mg/m2 was administered every two weeks, one day ahead of each radiation and immunotherapy administration.

Sample time point, as interpreted from the label and publication: before trial treatment. Donors were enrolled in RACIN, a single-arm phase I dose-escalation trial combining nivolumab, ipilimumab, aspirin, low-dose cyclophosphamide and low-dose radiotherapy. Patients were eligible if they had advanced solid tumors that were TIL-negative. First-strand cDNA was synthesized using Superscript III and a set of TRAV- and TRBV-specific primers, so that both TCRalpha and TCRbeta chains were covered. TCRs were amplified with Phusion for 15 to 25 PCR cycles using a constant-region primer together with the adapter attached to the V primers. The MessageAmp II aRNA Amplification Kit was used to amplify the isolated mRNA, with in vitro transcription run for 15 to 20 hours at 37 degrees C. The Dynabeads mRNA DIRECT Purification Kit was used to isolate mRNA for TCR sequencing. A second roughly 25-cycle Phusion PCR added indexed Illumina adapters, and products were purified with AMPure XP beads. Deep sequencing of TCRalpha and TCRbeta libraries was performed on an Illumina MiniSeq instrument. Per the original workflow: Custom Perl scripts were used to pool TCR sequences that encoded the same protein, to remove out-of-frame sequences, and to calculate the abundance of each clonotype. TCR sequences supported by only a single read were excluded from analysis. Shannon entropy, Gini index, clonality, richness, and the frequency of TCRs shared between repertoires were included as repertoire metrics. TCRdb reran the public reads through fastp at Q25 and MiXCR, keeping productive beta chains. A single entry per CDR3 protein holds the most common genes and DNA from its merged rows. TCRdb's processing, not the authors', yielded these V and J calls. The sample profile shows some 88,000 distinct CDR3 sequences; 9.4% of them were found once. Approximately 0.98% of the sample is taken by the ten largest.

CDR1 SQVTM and CDR2 ANQGSEA are derived from the germline V gene. V loses 5 bases, J loses 12 bases, and the germline ends lie 17 bases apart. From its cysteine to its phenylalanine, the CDR3 spans 12 amino acids. Only the CDR3 DNA stays, 36 bases, in frame from base 1. The TCR was taken from a male donor with prostate cancer. The source material was PBMCs, sampled before treatment. The sequence links TRBV29-1 to TRBJ2-1; no D segment can be confidently identified. The CDR3 protein: CSVSANGMVQFF. Here is the DNA: TGCAGCGTTTCCGCCAACGGAATGGTGCAGTTCTTC.